Described below is a single T cell receptor beta chain sequence and its context. Assay used: immunoSEQ multiplex PCR; TCRdb lists only in-frame clones, some missing. This repertoire shows fewer than 13,000 clones, about 95% found once; its top ten account for about 7.1%. These data originate in a study of technical replicates of blood from several donors. CDR1 SGHRS and CDR2 YFSETQ come from the germline V gene. The CDR3 totals 17 residues. J was trimmed by 4 bases and V by 4 bases; bases with no gene match: 12. The sequenced sample was PBMCs. This clonotype was obtained from a human donor in good health. The chain combines TRBV5-1 with TRBJ2-2, with TRBD1 identical over 8 bases. This CDR3 reads CASSGDQGAMSTGELFF. In DNA form, the CDR3 reads TGCGCCAGCAGCGGCGACCAGGGGGCGATGTCCACCGGGGAGCTGTTTTTT.